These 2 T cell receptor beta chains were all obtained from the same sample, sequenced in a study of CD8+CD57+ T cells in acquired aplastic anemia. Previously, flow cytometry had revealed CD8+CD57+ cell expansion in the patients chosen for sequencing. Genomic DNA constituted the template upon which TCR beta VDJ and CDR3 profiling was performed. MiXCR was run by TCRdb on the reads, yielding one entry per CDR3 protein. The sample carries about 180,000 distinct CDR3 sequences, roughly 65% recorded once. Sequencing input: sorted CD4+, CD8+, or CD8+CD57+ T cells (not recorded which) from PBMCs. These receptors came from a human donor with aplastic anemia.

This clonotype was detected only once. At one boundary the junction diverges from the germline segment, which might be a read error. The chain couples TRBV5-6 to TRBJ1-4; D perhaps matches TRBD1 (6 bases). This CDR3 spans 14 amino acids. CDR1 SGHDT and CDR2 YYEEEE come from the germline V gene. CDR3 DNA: TGTACCAGCAGCCCGGGGGGCAGTAGTGAAAAACTGTTTTTT. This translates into CTSSPGGSSEKLFF.

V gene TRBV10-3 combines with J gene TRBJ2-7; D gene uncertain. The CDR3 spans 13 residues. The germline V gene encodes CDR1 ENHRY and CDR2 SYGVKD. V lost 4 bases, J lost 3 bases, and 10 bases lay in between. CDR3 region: CAISATDGYEQYF. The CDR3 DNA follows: TGTGCCATCAGTGCGACGGACGGCTACGAGCAGTACTTC.